This passage covers 27 T cell receptor beta chains from one sample sequenced in a study of T cells in Graves' hyperthyroidism and ophthalmopathy. Amplification of TCR beta CDR3 regions was performed using RNA transcripts as template. Using the HTBI primer set, a first-round RT-PCR was run on the TCR CDR3. From the multiplex PCR reads, TCRdb called clonotypes with MiXCR, one entry per CDR3 protein. This table holds about 840,000 distinct CDR3 sequences, roughly 40% found once. The source material was blood. Every receptor here comes from a man between 18 and 29 years old with Graves' hyperthyroidism.

J is TRBJ2-5 and V is TRBV6-5; D is undetermined. Germline assignment: CDR1 MNHEY and CDR2 SVGAGI. V lost 5 bases and J 5 bases, leaving 18 bases between the germline ends. The CDR3 is 15 residues long. DNA of the CDR3: TGTGCCAGCAGTCGGGTAGTAGTCCCCGAGGAGACCCAGTACTTC. Its protein is CASSRVVVPEETQYF.

The chain is built from TRBV7-8 and TRBJ1-5, with D maybe TRBD1 (5 bases). The CDR3 has 12 residues. Germline assignment: CDR1 SGHVS and CDR2 FQNEAQ. V was cut by 1 base and J by 11 bases, with 9 bases left in between. CDR3 protein: CASSLGGRSQHF. As DNA, the CDR3 is TGTGCCAGCAGCTTAGGGGGACGATCCCAGCATTTT.

The V call is TRBV7-2, the J call TRBJ1-5; weak D call: TRBD1 (5 bases). Germline V CDR1 and CDR2: SGHTA, FQGNSA. This CDR3 has 16 amino acids. With 5 bases removed from V and 3 bases from J, the gap between germline ends came to 17 bases. CDR3: CASSLQQRGFNQPQHF. The CDR3 DNA is TGTGCCAGCAGCCTACAGCAGAGGGGCTTCAATCAGCCCCAGCATTTT. The variable domain in full, completed from reference TRBV7-2 and TRBJ1-5, reads GAGVSQSPSNKVTEKGKDVELRCDPISGHTALYWYRQSLGQGLEFLIYFQGNSAPDKSGLPSDRFSAERTGGSVSTLTIQRTQQEDSAVYLCASSLQQRGFNQPQHFGDGTRLSIL.

The chain is built from TRBV12-3 or TRBV12-4 and TRBJ1-1; 11 nucleotides match TRBD1. After removal of 5 bases from V and 1 base from J, the junction contained 9 bases not matched to a gene. The CDR3 extends over 17 amino acids. This CDR3 is CASSPPLGQGGNTEAFF. The CDR3 region has the DNA TGTGCCAGCAGTCCCCCGCTGGGACAGGGGGGGAACACTGAAGCTTTCTTT.

The chain has TRBV14 and TRBJ2-7, with a weak D call TRBD2 (6 bases). The CDR3 covers 12 residues. Trimming took off 7 bases at V and 5 bases at J, with 12 bases between the two ends. Germline CDR1 and CDR2: SGHDN and FVKESK. CDR3 bases: TGTGCCAGCACCATGGACTACCACGAGCAGTACTTC. It specifies CASTMDYHEQYF. Combining the CDR3 with reference TRBV14 and TRBJ2-7 gives the whole variable domain EAGVTQFPSHSVIEKGQTVTLRCDPISGHDNLYWYRRVMGKEIKFLLHFVKESKQDESGMPNNRFLAERTGGTYSTLKVQPAELEDSGVYFCASTMDYHEQYFGPGTRLTVT.

V gene TRBV9 combines with J gene TRBJ2-5; D is perhaps TRBD1 (6 bases). V lost 7 bases, J lost 5 bases, and 12 bases lay in between. Germline lookup yields CDR1 SGDLS and CDR2 YYNGEE. This CDR3 spans 12 amino acids. CDR3 bases: TGTGCCAGCCTTGACAGGCTGGAGACCCAGTACTTC. It yields the protein CASLDRLETQYF.

With regard to this clonotype: Its ends do not fully match the called genes, so a read error is possible. The chain employs TRBV29-1 and TRBJ1-2; TRBD1 matches at 7 bases. CDR3 length equals 12 residues. Germline V lookup: CDR1 SQVTM, CDR2 ANQGSEA. CDR3: CSALETGTQFAF. In nucleotides, the CDR3 is TGCAGCGCCCTCGAGACAGGGACCCAATTCGCCTTC.

V usage is TRBV4-1 and J usage is TRBJ1-5; D remains unclear. CDR3 length: 14 residues. The V gene lost 0 bases and the J gene lost 7 bases, with 10 bases spanning the gap. CDR1 is MGHRA, CDR2 YSYEKL, per germline. The CDR3 sequence: CASSQDWSVQPQHF. CDR3 in DNA: TGCGCCAGCAGCCAAGATTGGAGTGTCCAGCCCCAGCATTTT.

Regarding this clonotype: At one boundary the junction diverges from the germline segment, which might be a read error. The rearrangement links TRBV7-9 to TRBJ1-5, with a tentative D call TRBD1 (6 bases). The CDR3 is 19 amino acids. Per the germline V gene, CDR1 is SEHNR and CDR2 is FQNEAQ (reference sequence). CDR3 loop: CASSRDLYAQDSINQPQHF. The DNA for the CDR3 is TGTGCCAGCAGCCGAGACCTGTACGCCCAGGACAGCATAAATCAGCCCCAGCACTTT.

Only a few counts were recorded for this clonotype. The V and J genes are TRBV5-1 and TRBJ2-7; no clear D. This CDR3 has 12 amino acids. From germline, CDR1 is SGHRS and CDR2 YFSETQ. The V end was cut by 3 bases, the J end by 4 bases, with 8 bases between. CDR3 sequence: CASSSEWYEQYF. The CDR3 DNA reads TGCGCCAGCAGCTCAGAGTGGTACGAGCAGTACTTC.

There are a few counts of this clonotype. The rearrangement links TRBV7-9 to TRBJ1-4; unclear D gene. The CDR3 is 18 amino acids. CDR1 SEHNR and CDR2 FQNEAQ come from the germline V gene (reference sequence). Trimming pared 3 bases from V and 4 bases from J, leaving 21 bases between. The CDR3 bases are TGTGCCAGCAGCTTGTGGCCTAATCGACGGAGAAGTAATGAAAAACTGTTTTTT. As protein: CASSLWPNRRRSNEKLFF.

This clonotype appeared many times. The J gene is TRBJ1-5, the V gene TRBV9; D unresolved. CDR1 is SGDLS and CDR2 is YYNGEE in the germline V gene. Trimming removed 3 bases at V and 7 bases at J, with 11 bases between. This CDR3 contains 13 residues. CDR3 sequence reads: CASSADLRQPQHF. The CDR3 nucleotides read TGTGCCAGCAGCGCGGATCTGAGGCAGCCCCAGCATTTT.

This clonotype was observed a few times. The rearrangement joins TRBV15 to TRBJ2-5, with 10 bases matching TRBD2. This CDR3 is built from 19 residues. V lost 0 bases to trimming and J lost 4 bases; unmatched junction nucleotides: 14. Germline-derived CDR1 and CDR2 are LNHNV and YYDKDF (reference sequence). The CDR3 DNA reads as TGTGCCACCAGCAGAGATCGGGCGGTCGTGCTAGCGGGGGCAGAGACCCAGTACTTC. Its translation: CATSRDRAVVLAGAETQYF.

This clonotype was recorded many times. The V and J genes are TRBV10-3 and TRBJ2-7; 11 bases map to TRBD2. The germline CDR1 and CDR2 sequences are ENHRY and SYGVKD. The length of the CDR3 is 13 residues. J gave up 3 bases and V 8 bases, and 3 bases lay outside the gene matches. The CDR3 protein is CAIAGTSGYEQYF. CDR3 in DNA: TGTGCCATCGCGGGGACTAGCGGCTACGAGCAGTACTTC.

This clonotype was recorded many times. The chain recombines TRBV9 with TRBJ1-1; no definite D call. There are 13 residues in the CDR3. The V end lost 4 bases, the J end lost 0 bases, and 7 bases lay between the germline ends. The V gene's germline CDR1 is SGDLS and CDR2 YYNGEE. The CDR3 spells CASSIRMNTEAFF. The CDR3 DNA reads as TGTGCCAGCAGCATTAGGATGAACACTGAAGCTTTCTTT.

The chain joins TRBV7-4 to TRBJ1-6, with D perhaps matching TRBD1 (6 bases). This CDR3 comprises 14 residues. Trimming removed 5 bases at V and 5 bases at J, with 10 bases between. CDR1 SGHVT and CDR2 SQSDAQ come from the germline V gene. The CDR3 DNA reads as TGTGCCAGCAGCAACCAGGGGCATAATTCACCCCTCCACTTT. Translation: CASSNQGHNSPLHF.

The CDR3 reads CASSLGSREETQYF. The CDR3, as DNA: TGTGCCAGCAGTTTAGGCAGTAGGGAAGAGACCCAGTACTTC. This rearrangement joins TRBV12-3 or TRBV12-4 to TRBJ2-5; D call uncertain. The V and J ends lost 1 base and 3 bases respectively, with 9 bases between them. This CDR3 spans 14 amino acids.

As concerns this clonotype: An end of the junction does not agree with germline; a read error may underlie this. The chain joins TRBV10-3 to TRBJ2-2; TRBD2 matches at 10 bases. Germline assignment: CDR1 ENHRY and CDR2 SYGVKD. This CDR3 region has 16 residues. DNA for the CDR3: TGTGCTATCAGTGATGAAGCGGGGGGGCACACCGGGGAGCTGTTTTTT. Protein product: CAISDEAGGHTGELFF.

Details on this clonotype: Since a much larger clone is just one base distant, this may be a read error. This rearrangement joins TRBV2 to TRBJ1-1, with D possibly matching TRBD1 (6 bases). The CDR3 runs 14 residues. Germline V CDR1 and CDR2: SNHLY, FYNNEI. In nucleotides, the CDR3 is TGTGCCAGCACCATGACAGGAGGGAACAATGAAGCTTTCTTT. This gives the protein CASTMTGGNNEAFF. Combining the CDR3 with reference TRBV2 and TRBJ1-1 gives the whole variable domain EPEVTQTPSHQVTQMGQEVILRCVPISNHLYFYWYRQILGQKVEFLVSFYNNEISEKSEIFDDQFSVERPDGSNFTLKIRSTKLEDSAMYFCASTMTGGNNEAFFGQGTRLTVV.

This clonotype came up many times. The chain employs TRBV15 and TRBJ2-7, with TRBD1 matching 9 bases. After removal of 4 bases from V and 6 bases from J, the junction contained 4 bases not matched to a gene. CDR3 size: 13 residues. CDR1 is LNHNV, CDR2 YYDKDF, per germline (reference sequence). CDR3 nucleotides: TGTGCCACCAGCACAGACAGGGGGAGCGAGCAGTACTTC. This sequence encodes CATSTDRGSEQYF.

The chain employs TRBV14 and TRBJ2-5; TRBD1 agrees at 9 bases. The V and J ends lost 0 bases and 6 bases, in that order; junction bases with no gene match: 17. This CDR3 region has 19 residues. Germline loops: CDR1 SGHDN, CDR2 FVKESK. In DNA form, the CDR3 reads TGTGCCAGCAGCCAAGATCCGAGACAGGGGGTCAAAGTAAAAAAGACCCAGTACTTC. This sequence encodes CASSQDPRQGVKVKKTQYF.

This clonotype showed up just a few times. This rearrangement joins TRBV2 to TRBJ1-5, with D unclear. V lost 5 bases to trimming and J lost 6 bases, with 11 bases between them. This CDR3 has 13 amino acids. Germline V gene sequence: CDR1 SNHLY, CDR2 FYNNEI. DNA for the CDR3: TGTGCCAGCAGTTATCTAGGAGGTCAGCCCCAGCATTTT. Translated: CASSYLGGQPQHF.

On this clonotype itself: Just one base apart from a much larger clone, this may be a read error. CDR3 coding DNA: TGTGCCAGTAGTTCCAAGGGACGCCCTGTGGAAAAACTGTTTTTT. Translating it yields CASSSKGRPVEKLFF. The chain couples TRBV19 to TRBJ1-4; possibly TRBD1 for D (5 bases). There are 15 residues in the CDR3. The germline V and J ends were trimmed by 5 bases and 8 bases, with 18 bases remaining between them. Germline CDR1 reads LNHDA; CDR2 reads SQIVND (reference sequence). The full variable domain, rest sourced from reference TRBV19 and TRBJ1-4, is DGGITQSPKYLFRKEGQNVTLSCEQNLNHDAMYWYRQDPGQGLRLIYYSQIVNDFQKGDIAEGYSVSREKKESFPLTVTSAQKNPTAFYLCASSSKGRPVEKLFFGSGTQLSVL.

This clonotype was detected ten times or more. This CDR3 is CASSSRQGRGYTF. CDR3 sequence (DNA): TGTGCCAGCTCCTCCCGGCAGGGACGGGGCTACACCTTC. The chain joins TRBV6-5 to TRBJ1-2; maybe TRBD1 (5 bases). Trimming left V 8 bases short and J 8 bases short, with 18 bases between. CDR3 length: 13 amino acids. Germline CDR1 and CDR2: MNHEY and SVGAGI.

Only one count was recorded for this clonotype. A much larger clone differs by one base, so this may be a read error. CDR3: CASRTTASEQYF. DNA for the CDR3: TGTGCCAGTAGAACGACCGCCAGCGAGCAGTACTTC. V usage is TRBV19 and J usage is TRBJ2-7; D is unclear. V dropped 6 bases and J dropped 6 bases, with 12 bases sitting between them. Germline V gene lookup returns CDR1 LNHDA and CDR2 SQIVND (reference sequence). The CDR3 covers 12 residues.

There are many counts of this clonotype. The gene calls are TRBV29-1 and TRBJ2-2, with a possible D match to TRBD2 (5 bases). The CDR3 is 15 residues long. V was pared by 0 bases and J by 4 bases, with 12 bases between. The germline CDR1 and CDR2 sequences are SQVTM and ANQGSEA. Here the CDR3 reads CSVEEARSGTGELFF. The CDR3, as DNA: TGCAGCGTTGAAGAGGCGCGGAGCGGCACCGGGGAGCTGTTTTTT.

The genes are TRBV14 and TRBJ1-1, with a possible D match to TRBD1 (6 bases). Germline V gives CDR1 SGHDN, CDR2 FVKESK. This CDR3 is built from 14 residues. V lost 0 bases and J lost 7, with 12 bases in between. The CDR3, as DNA: TGTGCCAGCAGCCAAGATCGGCCAGGGGTTGAAGCTTTCTTT. It is translated as CASSQDRPGVEAFF.